What follows are 13 T cell receptor beta chains derived from one specimen sequenced in a study of blood T cell repertoires in COVID-19. Sequencing used immunoSEQ multiplex PCR; TCRdb keeps in-frame clones, though not all of them. This sample has over 200,000 clones, with 70% to 90% found just once. The sequencing input was PBMCs or T cells enriched from blood (not recorded which). The receptor set was obtained from a young man who had recovered from COVID-19.

CDR3 residues: CASTKNYNEQFF. CDR3 in DNA: TGTGCCAGCACAAAAAATTACAATGAGCAGTTCTTC. The rearrangement uses TRBV3-1 (or the pseudogene TRBV3-2) and TRBJ2-1; D is uncertain. The germline V and J ends were trimmed by 7 bases and 4 bases, with 8 bases remaining between them. Germline V lookup: CDR1 LGHDT, CDR2 YNNKEL (reference sequence). This CDR3 region has 12 residues.

V gene TRBV19 combines with J gene TRBJ1-4; D unresolved. Germline CDR1 is LNHDA and CDR2 is SQIVND (reference sequence). V dropped 7 bases and J dropped 0 bases, with 12 bases sitting between them. The CDR3 is made up of 15 amino acids. In DNA, the CDR3 is TGTGCCAGTAATTCCAGGAGGGCAACTAATGAAAAACTGTTTTTT. Residues: CASNSRRATNEKLFF.

This clone was observed a handful of times. J is TRBJ1-4 and V is TRBV9; D ambiguous. Germline V gene lookup returns CDR1 SGDLS and CDR2 YYNGEE. This CDR3 spans 14 amino acids. Trimming pared 4 bases from V and 5 bases from J, leaving 12 bases between. This CDR3 reads CASSPRQWNEKLFF. In DNA form, the CDR3 reads TGTGCCAGCAGCCCTCGACAATGGAATGAAAAACTGTTTTTT. The whole variable domain, filled in from reference TRBV9 and TRBJ1-4, reads DSGVTQTPKHLITATGQRVTLRCSPRSGDLSVYWYQQSLDQGLQFLIQYYNGEERAKGNILERFSAQQFPDLHSELNLSSLELGDSALYFCASSPRQWNEKLFFGSGTQLSVL.

This chain connects TRBV7-6 to TRBJ1-1; D gene unclear. CDR3 size: 11 residues. Trimming took 3 bases from V and 8 from J, leaving 7 bases between them. Germline V gives CDR1 SGHVS, CDR2 FNYEAQ. The CDR3 DNA reads TGTGCCAGCAGCTTTTCTTTAGAAGCTTTCTTT. Protein: CASSFSLEAFF.

This clone was seen once. For the CDR3, the DNA is TGTGCCAGCAGTTCGAACAGGGGGGACGATCAGCCCCAGCATTTT. Amino acids: CASSSNRGDDQPQHF. The chain employs TRBV27 and TRBJ1-5, with 8 bases identical to TRBD1. The CDR3 covers 15 residues. Germline trimming cut 4 bases from V and 5 bases from J; bases unmatched to any gene: 7. Looked up from germline, CDR1 is MNHEY and CDR2 is SMNVEV (reference sequence).

The rearrangement joins TRBV27 to TRBJ2-5, with D tentatively TRBD1 (6 bases). The V end lost 5 bases, the J end lost 5 bases, and 12 bases lay between the germline ends. The CDR3 runs 13 residues. Germline CDR1 reads MNHEY; CDR2 reads SMNVEV (reference sequence). Here the CDR3 reads CASSPPRGETQYF. DNA of the CDR3: TGTGCCAGCAGTCCACCGAGGGGGGAGACCCAGTACTTC.

V is TRBV4-1 and J is TRBJ2-5; TRBD2 matches at 9 bases. Germline V gene lookup returns CDR1 MGHRA and CDR2 YSYEKL. Trimming at V came to 3 bases and at J to 5 bases, leaving 19 bases not matched to a gene. The CDR3 covers 19 residues. DNA of the CDR3: TGCGCCAGCAGCCAGGATTCCACCGGGACTAGCCGGAGGGGGGAGACCCAGTACTTC. This translates into CASSQDSTGTSRRGETQYF.

The chain recombines TRBV6-5 with TRBJ1-5; perhaps TRBD1 as D (6 bases). CDR3 length: 15 amino acids. Germline CDR1 MNHEY, CDR2 SVGAGI. V was shortened by 6 bases and J by 3 bases, with 15 bases between the two germline ends. The CDR3 coding sequence is TGTGCCAGCAGATTAAATCAGGGACACAATCAGCCCCAGCATTTT. It codes for CASRLNQGHNQPQHF.

This clone was observed a single time. The V and J genes are TRBV21-1 and TRBJ2-7; TRBD2 reflects the table's D call only, with no check against the DNA. TRBV21-1 is shown as a pseudogene. This CDR3 comprises 16 residues. The CDR3 region has the DNA TGTGCCAGCAGCCTCCATCAAAGAATTGGAGTGGACGAGCAGTACTTC. This sequence encodes CASSLHQRIGVDEQYF.

V is TRBV28 and J is TRBJ2-7; tentative D call: TRBD1 (6 bases). The CDR3 contains 13 residues. Germline CDR1 and CDR2: MDHEN and SYDVKM. With 8 bases removed from V and 0 bases from J, the gap between germline ends came to 11 bases. This CDR3 is CASDHRDSYEQYF. CDR3 sequence (DNA): TGTGCCAGCGACCACAGGGACTCCTACGAGCAGTACTTC.

The rearrangement joins TRBV3-1 (or the pseudogene TRBV3-2) to TRBJ2-2; possible D gene TRBD1, 6 bases. Germline V gives CDR1 LGHDT, CDR2 YNNKEL (reference sequence). The CDR3 extends over 13 amino acids. The V and J ends lost 2 bases and 6 bases respectively, with 7 bases between them. CDR3 DNA sequence: TGTGCCAGCAGCCAAAAGGGGGCCGGGGAGCTGTTTTTT. It translates to CASSQKGAGELFF.

The chain joins TRBV11-2 to TRBJ2-3, with 8 bases fitting TRBD2. This CDR3 contains 18 residues. The J segment lost 4 bases and the V segment lost 5 bases, leaving 17 bases of the junction unmatched. Germline CDR1 is SGHAT and CDR2 is FQNNGV. CDR3 nucleotides: TGTGCCAGCAGCCCCCGGTGGGGGGGGAGCGGGAGATCAGATACGCAGTATTTT. Protein: CASSPRWGGSGRSDTQYF.

V is TRBV5-4 and J is TRBJ1-2, with 7 bases fitting TRBD1. V lost 3 bases to trimming and J lost 4 bases; unmatched junction nucleotides: 9. Germline-derived CDR1 and CDR2 are SGHNT and YYREEE (reference sequence). CDR3 size: 15 residues. The CDR3: CASSSGQDQAYGYTF. The DNA of the CDR3 is TGTGCCAGCAGCTCAGGACAGGACCAAGCCTATGGCTACACCTTC.